The 2 T cell receptor beta chains presented below share a single source sample, sequenced in a study of blood T cell repertoires in COVID-19. Profiling relied on immunoSEQ multiplex PCR, and the TCRdb table lists in-frame clones only, not all of them. Here the sample spans hundreds of thousands of clones, 89% being singletons. Sequenced sample: peripheral blood. The receptors derive from a young man with COVID-19, enrolled during active disease.

The chain couples TRBV6-6 to TRBJ1-2; 11 bases line up with TRBD1. The CDR3 length is 13 residues. V trimming: 7 bases; J trimming: 6 bases; junction bases outside the gene matches: 4. Per germline, CDR1 MNHNY and CDR2 SVGAGI (reference sequence). The CDR3 loop is CASTRTGGNGYTF. In DNA, the CDR3 is TGTGCCAGCACTCGGACAGGGGGCAATGGCTACACCTTC.

Comment on this clone: It may be a read error: a sequence one base away is much more abundant. V and J are TRBV28 and TRBJ2-3; 9 bases are shared with TRBD1. CDR3 size: 14 residues. Germline V gene lookup returns CDR1 MDHEN and CDR2 SYDVKM. J was trimmed by 1 base and V by 4 bases; bases with no gene match: 0. The chain's CDR3 is CASSWDRGTDTQYF. In DNA form, the CDR3 reads TGTGCCAGCAGTTGGGACAGGGGCACAGATACGCAGTATTTT.